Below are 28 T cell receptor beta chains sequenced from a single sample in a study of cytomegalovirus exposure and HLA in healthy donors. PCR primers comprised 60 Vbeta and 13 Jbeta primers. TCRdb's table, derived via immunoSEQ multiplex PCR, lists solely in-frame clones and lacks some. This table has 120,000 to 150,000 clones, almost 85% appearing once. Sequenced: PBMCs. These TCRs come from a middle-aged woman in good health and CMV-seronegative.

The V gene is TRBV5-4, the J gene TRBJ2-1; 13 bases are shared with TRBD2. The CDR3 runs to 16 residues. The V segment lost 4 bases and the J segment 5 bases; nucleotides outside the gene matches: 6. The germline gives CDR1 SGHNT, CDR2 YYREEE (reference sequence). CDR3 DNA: TGTGCCAGCAGCCCGGGACTAGCGGGACCGGACAATGAGCAGTTCTTC. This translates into CASSPGLAGPDNEQFF.

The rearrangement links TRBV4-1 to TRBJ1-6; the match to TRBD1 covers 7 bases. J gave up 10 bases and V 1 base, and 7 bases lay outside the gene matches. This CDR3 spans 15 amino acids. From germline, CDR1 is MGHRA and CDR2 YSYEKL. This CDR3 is CASSQAPGQTSPLHF. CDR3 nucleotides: TGCGCCAGCAGCCAAGCCCCGGGACAGACATCACCCCTCCACTTT.

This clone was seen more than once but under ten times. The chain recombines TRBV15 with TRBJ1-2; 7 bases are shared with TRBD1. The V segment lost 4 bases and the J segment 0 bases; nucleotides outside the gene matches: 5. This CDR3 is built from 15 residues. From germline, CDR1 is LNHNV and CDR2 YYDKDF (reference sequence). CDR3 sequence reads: CATSKGQATNYGYTF. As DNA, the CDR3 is TGTGCCACCAGCAAAGGACAGGCCACTAACTATGGCTACACCTTC.

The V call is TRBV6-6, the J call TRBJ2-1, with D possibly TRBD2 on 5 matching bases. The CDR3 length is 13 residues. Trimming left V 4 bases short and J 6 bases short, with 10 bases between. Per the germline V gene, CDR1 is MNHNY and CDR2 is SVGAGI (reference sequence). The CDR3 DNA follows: TGTGCCAGCAGTTTACTAGAGAGCAATGAGCAGTTCTTC. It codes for CASSLLESNEQFF.

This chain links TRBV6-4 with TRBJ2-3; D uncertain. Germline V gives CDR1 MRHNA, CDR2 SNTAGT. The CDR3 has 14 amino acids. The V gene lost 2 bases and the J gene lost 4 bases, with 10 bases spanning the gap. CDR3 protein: CASSDQYSPDTQYF. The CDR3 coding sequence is TGTGCCAGCAGTGACCAATATAGCCCAGATACGCAGTATTTT.

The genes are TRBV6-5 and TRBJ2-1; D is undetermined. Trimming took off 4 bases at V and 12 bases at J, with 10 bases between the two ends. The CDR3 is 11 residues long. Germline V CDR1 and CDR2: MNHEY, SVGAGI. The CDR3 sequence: CASSSSGSQFF. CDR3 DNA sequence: TGTGCCAGCAGTTCCTCCGGGTCGCAGTTCTTC.

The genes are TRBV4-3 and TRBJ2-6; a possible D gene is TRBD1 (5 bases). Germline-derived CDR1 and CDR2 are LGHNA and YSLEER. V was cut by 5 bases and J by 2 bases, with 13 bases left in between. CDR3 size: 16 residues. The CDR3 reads CASSAHRQTGANVLTF. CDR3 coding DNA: TGCGCCAGCAGCGCCCACCGACAGACTGGGGCCAACGTCCTGACTTTC.

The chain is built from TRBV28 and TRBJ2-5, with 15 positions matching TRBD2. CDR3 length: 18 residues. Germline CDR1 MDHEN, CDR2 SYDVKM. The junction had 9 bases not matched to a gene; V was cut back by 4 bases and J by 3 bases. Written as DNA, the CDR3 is TGTGCCAGCAGTTCAGGACTAGCGGGAGGGCCTGTTGAAGAGACCCAGTACTTC. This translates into CASSSGLAGGPVEETQYF.

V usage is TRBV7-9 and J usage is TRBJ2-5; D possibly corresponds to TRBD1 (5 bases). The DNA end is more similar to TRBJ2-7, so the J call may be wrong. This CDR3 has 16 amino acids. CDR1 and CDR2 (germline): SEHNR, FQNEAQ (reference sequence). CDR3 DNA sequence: TGTGCCAGCAGCCCGATAAAAGACAGTGCCGCGTACGAGCAGTACTTC. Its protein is CASSPIKDSAAYEQYF.

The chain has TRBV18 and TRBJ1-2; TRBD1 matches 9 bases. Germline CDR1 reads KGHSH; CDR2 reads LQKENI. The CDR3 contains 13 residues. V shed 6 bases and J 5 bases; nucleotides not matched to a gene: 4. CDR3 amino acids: CASSHGQGYGYTF. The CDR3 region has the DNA TGTGCCAGCTCGCATGGACAGGGGTATGGCTACACCTTC.

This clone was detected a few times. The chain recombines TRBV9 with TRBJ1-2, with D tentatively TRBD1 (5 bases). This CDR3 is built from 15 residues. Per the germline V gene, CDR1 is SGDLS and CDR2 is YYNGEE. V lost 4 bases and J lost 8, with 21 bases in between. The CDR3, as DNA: TGTGCCAGCAGCCCCCAAGGGGCCCTAGGTCGAGGCTACACCTTC. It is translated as CASSPQGALGRGYTF.

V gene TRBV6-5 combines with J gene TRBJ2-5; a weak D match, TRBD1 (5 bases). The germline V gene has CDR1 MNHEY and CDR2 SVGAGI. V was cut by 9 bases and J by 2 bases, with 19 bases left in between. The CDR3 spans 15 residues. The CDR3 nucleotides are TGTGCCAGTCGGTACGCAGGGCTCCTACAAGAGACCCAGTACTTC. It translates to CASRYAGLLQETQYF.

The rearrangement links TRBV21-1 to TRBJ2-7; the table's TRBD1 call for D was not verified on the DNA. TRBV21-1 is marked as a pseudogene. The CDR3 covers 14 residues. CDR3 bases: TGTGCCACCCCGGGGGGACAGGGGCTCCCCGAGCAGTACTTC. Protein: CATPGGQGLPEQYF.

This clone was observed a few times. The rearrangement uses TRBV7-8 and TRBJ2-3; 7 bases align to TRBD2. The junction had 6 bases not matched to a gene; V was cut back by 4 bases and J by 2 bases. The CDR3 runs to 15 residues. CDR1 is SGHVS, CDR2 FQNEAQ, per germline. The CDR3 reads CASSSPGGVTDTQYF. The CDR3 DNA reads TGTGCCAGCAGCTCTCCTGGGGGGGTCACAGATACGCAGTATTTT. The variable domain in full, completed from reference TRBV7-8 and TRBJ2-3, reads GAGVSQSPRYKVAKRGQDVALRCDPISGHVSLFWYQQALGQGPEFLTYFQNEAQLDKSGLPSDRFFAERPEGSVSTLKIQRTQQEDSAVYLCASSSPGGVTDTQYFGPGTRLTVL.

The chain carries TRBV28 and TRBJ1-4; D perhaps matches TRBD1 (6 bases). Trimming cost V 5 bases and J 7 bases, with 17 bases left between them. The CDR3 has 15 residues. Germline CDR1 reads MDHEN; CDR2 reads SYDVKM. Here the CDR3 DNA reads TGTGCCAGCAGTCTCTCCCGCACAGGGTTTGAAAAACTGTTTTTT. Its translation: CASSLSRTGFEKLFF.

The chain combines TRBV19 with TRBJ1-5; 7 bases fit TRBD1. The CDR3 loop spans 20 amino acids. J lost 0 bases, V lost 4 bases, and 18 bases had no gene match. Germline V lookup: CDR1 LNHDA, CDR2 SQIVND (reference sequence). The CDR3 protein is CASSNPRDFVGGYSNQPQHF. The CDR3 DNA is TGTGCCAGTAGTAACCCTAGGGACTTCGTAGGGGGCTATAGCAATCAGCCCCAGCATTTT.

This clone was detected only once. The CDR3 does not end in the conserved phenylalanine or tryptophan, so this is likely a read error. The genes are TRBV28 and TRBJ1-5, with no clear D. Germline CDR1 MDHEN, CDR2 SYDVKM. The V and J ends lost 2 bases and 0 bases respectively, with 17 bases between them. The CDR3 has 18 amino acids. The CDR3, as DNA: TGTGCCAGCAGTTTACCCCACTTCCAGCGCTATAGCAATCAGCCCCAGCATCTT. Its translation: CASSLPHFQRYSNQPQHL.

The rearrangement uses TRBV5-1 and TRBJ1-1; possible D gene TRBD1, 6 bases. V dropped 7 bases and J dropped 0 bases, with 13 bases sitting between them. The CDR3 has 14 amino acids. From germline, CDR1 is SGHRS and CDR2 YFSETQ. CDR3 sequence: CASSRDTMNTEAFF. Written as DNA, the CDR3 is TGCGCCAGCTCACGGGACACCATGAACACTGAAGCTTTCTTT. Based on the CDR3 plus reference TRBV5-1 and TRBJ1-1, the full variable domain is KAGVTQTPRYLIKTRGQQVTLSCSPISGHRSVSWYQQTPGQGLQFLFEYFSETQRNKGNFPGRFSGRQFSNSRSEMNVSTLELGDSALYLCASSRDTMNTEAFFGQGTRLTVV.

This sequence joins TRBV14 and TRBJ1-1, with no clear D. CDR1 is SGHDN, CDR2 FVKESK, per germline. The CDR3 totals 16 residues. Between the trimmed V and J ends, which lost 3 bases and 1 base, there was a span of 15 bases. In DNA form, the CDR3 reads TGTGCCAGCAGCCACCGTCGGGGATACCAGAACACTGAAGCTTTCTTT. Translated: CASSHRRGYQNTEAFF.

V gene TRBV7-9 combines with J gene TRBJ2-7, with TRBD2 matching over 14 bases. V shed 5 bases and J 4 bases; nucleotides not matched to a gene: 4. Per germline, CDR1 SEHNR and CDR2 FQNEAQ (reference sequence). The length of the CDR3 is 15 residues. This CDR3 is CASSLGLAGGYEQYF. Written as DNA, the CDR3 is TGTGCCAGCAGCCTAGGACTAGCGGGAGGATACGAGCAGTACTTC.

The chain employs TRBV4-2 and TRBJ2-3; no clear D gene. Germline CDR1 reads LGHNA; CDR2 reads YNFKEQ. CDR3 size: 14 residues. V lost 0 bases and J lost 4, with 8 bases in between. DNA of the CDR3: TGTGCCAGCAGCCAAGAATTAGGAGCAGATACGCAGTATTTT. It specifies CASSQELGADTQYF.

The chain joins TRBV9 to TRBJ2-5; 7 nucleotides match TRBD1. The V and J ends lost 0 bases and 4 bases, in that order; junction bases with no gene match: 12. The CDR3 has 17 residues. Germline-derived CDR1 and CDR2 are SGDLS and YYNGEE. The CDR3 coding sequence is TGTGCCAGCAGCGTAGAGGGGGCTCTCGCCCGGGGAGAGACCCAGTACTTC. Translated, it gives CASSVEGALARGETQYF.

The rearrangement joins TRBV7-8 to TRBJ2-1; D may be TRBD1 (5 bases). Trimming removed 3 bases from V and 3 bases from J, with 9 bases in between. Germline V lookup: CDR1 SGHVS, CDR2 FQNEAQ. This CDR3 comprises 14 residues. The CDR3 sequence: CASSFGAHYNEQFF. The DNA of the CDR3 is TGTGCCAGCAGCTTTGGGGCCCACTACAATGAGCAGTTCTTC.

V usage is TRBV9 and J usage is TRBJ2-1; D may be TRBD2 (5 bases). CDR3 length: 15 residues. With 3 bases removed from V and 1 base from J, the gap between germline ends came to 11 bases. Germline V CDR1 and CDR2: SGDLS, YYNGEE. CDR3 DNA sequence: TGTGCCAGCAGCGCGGTTGAGGGATCCTACAATGAGCAGTTCTTC. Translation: CASSAVEGSYNEQFF. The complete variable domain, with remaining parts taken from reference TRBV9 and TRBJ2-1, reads DSGVTQTPKHLITATGQRVTLRCSPRSGDLSVYWYQQSLDQGLQFLIQYYNGEERAKGNILERFSAQQFPDLHSELNLSSLELGDSALYFCASSAVEGSYNEQFFGPGTRLTVL.

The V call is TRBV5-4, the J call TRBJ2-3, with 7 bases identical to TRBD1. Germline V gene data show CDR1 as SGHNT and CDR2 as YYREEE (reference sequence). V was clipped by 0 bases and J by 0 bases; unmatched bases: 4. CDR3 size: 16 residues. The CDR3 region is CASSLGTGGSTDTQYF. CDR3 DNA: TGTGCCAGCAGCTTGGGGACAGGAGGAAGCACAGATACGCAGTATTTT.

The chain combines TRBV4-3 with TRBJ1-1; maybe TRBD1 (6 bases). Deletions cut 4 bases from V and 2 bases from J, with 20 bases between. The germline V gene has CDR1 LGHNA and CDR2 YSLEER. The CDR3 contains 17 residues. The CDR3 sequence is CASSLEFLWGTNTEAFF. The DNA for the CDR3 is TGCGCCAGCAGCCTGGAATTTTTGTGGGGGACAAACACTGAAGCTTTCTTT.

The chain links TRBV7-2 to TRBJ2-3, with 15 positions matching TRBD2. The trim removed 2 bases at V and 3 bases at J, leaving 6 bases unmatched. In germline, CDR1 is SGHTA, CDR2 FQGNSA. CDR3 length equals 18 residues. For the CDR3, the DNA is TGTGCCAGCAGCTTAAAGGGACTAGCGGGAGGTCGGACAGATACGCAGTATTTT. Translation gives CASSLKGLAGGRTDTQYF.

CDR3 bases: TGCGCCAGCGGGCGGACTAGCGGGAGTTCCTACAATGAGCAGTTCTTC. The encoded protein is CASGRTSGSSYNEQFF. This chain links TRBV5-1 with TRBJ2-1, with 13 bases lining up with TRBD2. Germline V gives CDR1 SGHRS, CDR2 YFSETQ. The CDR3 is made up of 16 amino acids. The V and J ends lost 7 bases and 1 base, in that order; junction bases with no gene match: 5.